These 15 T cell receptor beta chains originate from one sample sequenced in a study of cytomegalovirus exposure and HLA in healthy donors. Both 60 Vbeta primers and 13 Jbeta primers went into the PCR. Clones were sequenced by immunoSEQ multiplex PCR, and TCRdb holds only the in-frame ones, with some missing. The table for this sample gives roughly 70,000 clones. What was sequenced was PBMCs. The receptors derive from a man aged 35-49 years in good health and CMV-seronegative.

The CDR3 here is CAWSLETQYF. CDR3 nucleotide sequence: TGTGCCTGGAGTCTGGAGACCCAGTACTTC. This chain uses TRBV30 with TRBJ2-5, with D uncertain. CDR3 length: 10 amino acids. CDR1 and CDR2 (germline): GTSNPN, SVGIG (reference sequence). V was clipped by 2 bases and J by 5 bases, with 3 bases between them.

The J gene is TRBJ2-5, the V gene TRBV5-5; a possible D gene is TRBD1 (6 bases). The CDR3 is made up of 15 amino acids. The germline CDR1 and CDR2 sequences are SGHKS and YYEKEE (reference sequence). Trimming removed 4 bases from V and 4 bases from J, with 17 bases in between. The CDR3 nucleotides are TGTGCCAGCAGCCTAAAGACAGGCCGAGCAGAGACCCAGTACTTC. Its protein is CASSLKTGRAETQYF.

The CDR3 spells CAITGRRNQPQHF. CDR3 DNA: TGTGCCATTACAGGCAGACGCAATCAGCCCCAGCATTTT. This chain joins TRBV6-1 and TRBJ1-5; possible D gene TRBD1, 5 bases. CDR1 and CDR2 (germline): MNHNS, SASEGT. The V end was cut by 10 bases, the J end by 2 bases, with 12 bases between. This CDR3 spans 13 amino acids.

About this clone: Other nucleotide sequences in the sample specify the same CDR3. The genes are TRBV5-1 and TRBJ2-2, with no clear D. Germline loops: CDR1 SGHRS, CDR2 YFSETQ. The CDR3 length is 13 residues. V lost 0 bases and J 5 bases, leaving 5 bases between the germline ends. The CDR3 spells CASSLAGTGELFF. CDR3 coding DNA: TGCGCCAGCAGCTTGGCAGGAACCGGGGAGCTGTTTTTT.

The CDR3 protein is CASTDPGMATEAFF. CDR3 in DNA: TGCGCCAGCACCGACCCGGGAATGGCGACTGAAGCTTTCTTT. The chain employs TRBV4-1 and TRBJ1-1; D is uncertain. Trimming removed 7 bases from V and 5 bases from J, with 17 bases in between. The CDR3 has 14 residues. Germline CDR1 MGHRA, CDR2 YSYEKL.

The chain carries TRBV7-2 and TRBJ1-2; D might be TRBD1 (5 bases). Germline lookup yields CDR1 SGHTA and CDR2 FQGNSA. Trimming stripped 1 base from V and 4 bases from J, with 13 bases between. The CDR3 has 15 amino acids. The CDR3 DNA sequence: TGTGCCAGCAGCTTAGAGGCCGCCGGGGGCTATGGCTACACCTTC. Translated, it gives CASSLEAAGGYGYTF.

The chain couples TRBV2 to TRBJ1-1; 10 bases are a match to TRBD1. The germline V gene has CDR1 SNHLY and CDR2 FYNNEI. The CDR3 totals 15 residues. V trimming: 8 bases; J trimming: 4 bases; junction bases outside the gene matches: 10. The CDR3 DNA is TGTGCCAGCTGTGGGGACAGGGGTTTATGCACTGAAGCTTTCTTT. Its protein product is CASCGDRGLCTEAFF.

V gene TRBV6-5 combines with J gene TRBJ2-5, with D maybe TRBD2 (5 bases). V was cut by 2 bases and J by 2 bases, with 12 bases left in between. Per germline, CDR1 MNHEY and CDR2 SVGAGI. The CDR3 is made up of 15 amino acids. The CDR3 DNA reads TGTGCCAGCAGTTACCAAGGACGAGGGCAAGAGACCCAGTACTTC. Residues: CASSYQGRGQETQYF.

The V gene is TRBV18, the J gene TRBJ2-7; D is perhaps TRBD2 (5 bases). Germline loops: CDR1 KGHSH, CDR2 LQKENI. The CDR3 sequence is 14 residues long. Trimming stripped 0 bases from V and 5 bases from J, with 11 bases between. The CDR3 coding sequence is TGTGCCAGCTCACCACCAGGGAGTCTCGACGAGCAGTACTTC. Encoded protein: CASSPPGSLDEQYF.

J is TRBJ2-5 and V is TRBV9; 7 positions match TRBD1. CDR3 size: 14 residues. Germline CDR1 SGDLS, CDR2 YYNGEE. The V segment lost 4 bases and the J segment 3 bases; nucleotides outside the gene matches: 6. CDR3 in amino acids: CASSPTGTEETQYF. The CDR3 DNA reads TGTGCCAGCAGCCCTACCGGGACAGAAGAGACCCAGTACTTC.

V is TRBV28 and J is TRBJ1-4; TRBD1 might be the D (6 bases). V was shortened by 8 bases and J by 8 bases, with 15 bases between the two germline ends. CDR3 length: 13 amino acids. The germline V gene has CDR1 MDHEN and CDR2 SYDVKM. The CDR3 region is CASLGGGFEKLFF. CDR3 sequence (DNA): TGTGCCAGCCTAGGGGGGGGGTTCGAAAAACTGTTTTTT.

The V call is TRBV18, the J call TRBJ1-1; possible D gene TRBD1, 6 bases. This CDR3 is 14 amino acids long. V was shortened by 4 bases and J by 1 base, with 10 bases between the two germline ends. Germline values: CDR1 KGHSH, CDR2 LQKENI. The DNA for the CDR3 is TGTGCCAGCTCACTTACAGGGTCGAACACTGAAGCTTTCTTT. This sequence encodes CASSLTGSNTEAFF.

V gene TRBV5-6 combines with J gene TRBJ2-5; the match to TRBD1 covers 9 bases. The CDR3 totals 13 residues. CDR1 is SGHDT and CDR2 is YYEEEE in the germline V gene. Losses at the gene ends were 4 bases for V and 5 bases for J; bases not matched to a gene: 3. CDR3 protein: CASSRQGVETQYF. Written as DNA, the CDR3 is TGTGCCAGCAGCAGACAGGGGGTTGAGACCCAGTACTTC. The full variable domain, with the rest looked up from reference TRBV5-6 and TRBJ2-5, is DAGVTQSPTHLIKTRGQQVTLRCSPKSGHDTVSWYQQALGQGPQFIFQYYEEEERQRGNFPDRFSGHQFPNYSSELNVNALLLGDSALYLCASSRQGVETQYFGPGTRLLVL.

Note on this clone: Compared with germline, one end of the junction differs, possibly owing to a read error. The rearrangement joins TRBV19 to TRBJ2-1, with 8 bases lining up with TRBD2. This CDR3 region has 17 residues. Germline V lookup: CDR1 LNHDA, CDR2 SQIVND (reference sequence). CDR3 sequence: CASSPTSGEDSDNEQFF. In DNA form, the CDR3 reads TGTGCCAGTAGTCCCACTAGCGGAGAGGACTCCGACAATGAGCAGTTCTTC. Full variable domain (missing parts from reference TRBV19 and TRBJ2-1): DGGITQSPKYLFRKEGQNVTLSCEQNLNHDAMYWYRQDPGQGLRLIYYSQIVNDFQKGDIAEGYSVSREKKESFPLTVTSAQKNPTAFYLCASSPTSGEDSDNEQFFGPGTRLTVL.

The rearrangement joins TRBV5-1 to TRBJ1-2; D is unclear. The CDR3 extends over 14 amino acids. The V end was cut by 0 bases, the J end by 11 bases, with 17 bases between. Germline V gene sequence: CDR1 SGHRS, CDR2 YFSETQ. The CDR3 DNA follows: TGCGCCAGCAGCTTGGAGGGATCGATAGCGGGGTACACCTTC. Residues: CASSLEGSIAGYTF.